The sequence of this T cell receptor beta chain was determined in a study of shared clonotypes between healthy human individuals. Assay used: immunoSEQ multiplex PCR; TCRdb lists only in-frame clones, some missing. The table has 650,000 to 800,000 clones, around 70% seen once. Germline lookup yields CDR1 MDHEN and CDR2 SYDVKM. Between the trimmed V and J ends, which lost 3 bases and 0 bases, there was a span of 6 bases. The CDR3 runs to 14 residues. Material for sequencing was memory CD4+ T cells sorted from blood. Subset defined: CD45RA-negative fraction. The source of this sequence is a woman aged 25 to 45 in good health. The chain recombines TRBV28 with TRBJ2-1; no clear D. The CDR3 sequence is CASSFQHSYNEQFF. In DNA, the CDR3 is TGTGCCAGCAGTTTTCAGCACTCCTACAATGAGCAGTTCTTC.